This T cell receptor (beta chain) was sequenced in a study of T-cell reconstitution after alpha-beta-depleted transplantation in children. Between the trimmed V and J ends, which lost 0 bases and 4 bases, there was a span of 12 bases. The CDR3 is 14 amino acids. Germline assignment: CDR1 DFQATT and CDR2 SNEGSKA (reference sequence). It was with unique molecular identifiers that the TCRbeta library was prepared. TCRdb re-derived calls from the PCR reads in MiXCR, one entry per CDR3 protein. The sample shows about 540,000 distinct CDR3 sequences, about 17% of them seen only once. This chain connects TRBV20-1 to TRBJ1-1, with D perhaps TRBD1 (5 bases). Sequencing was performed on PBMCs from the stem cell graft donor, taken from the stem cell graft. This TCR came from a human donor who donated a stem cell graft to a child with acute lymphoblastic leukemia. Here the CDR3 reads CSAREKGSRTEAFF. The CDR3 DNA reads as TGCAGTGCTAGAGAAAAGGGGAGTCGCACTGAAGCTTTCTTT.